A single T cell receptor beta chain is shown here with its context. Its antigen is not identified. The data originate from a study of shared clonotypes between healthy human individuals. Study outcomes and limitations: Clonotype sharing among donors, it was expected, would be affected by sequencing depth.

Profiled with immunoSEQ multiplex PCR; TCRdb holds only in-frame clones, not every one. This sample has about 1 million clones; about 75% occur once, and the top ten carry 1.5%. The source of this sequence is a man aged 18 to 35 in good health. Sequencing was carried out using memory CD4+ T cells sorted from blood. Subset described: CD45RA-negative fraction.

The CDR3, as DNA: TGTGCCAGCAGTGAAGTTTTGAAGCGATCGCGGGGGGGCAATGAGCAGTTCTTC. Its translation is CASSEVLKRSRGGNEQFF. The J gene is TRBJ2-1, the V gene TRBV6-1, with 9 bases fitting TRBD2. The CDR3 is 18 amino acids. The V segment lost 1 base and the J segment 6 bases; nucleotides outside the gene matches: 13. Germline V CDR1 and CDR2: MNHNS, SASEGT.